This note documents a single T cell receptor (beta chain) sequence. The data are from a study of OX40 agonist ivuxolimab in advanced cancers. Here immunoSEQ multiplex PCR was the method, and the copy in TCRdb shows in-frame clones only, minus some. The data hold about 48,000 clones, with approximately 90% observed a single time. CDR1 is SQVTM and CDR2 is ANQGSEA in the germline V gene. The CDR3 has 16 amino acids. V lost 6 bases and J lost 1; bases outside the gene matches: 6. The sequence derives from an adult with an advanced solid tumor such as melanoma, head and neck, liver or kidney cancer. This material consisted of CD4+ or CD8+ T cells sorted from blood, taken in a trial of the OX40 agonist ivuxolimab. This rearrangement joins TRBV29-1 to TRBJ2-5, with 15 bases aligning to TRBD2. In DNA form, the CDR3 reads TGCAGCGTCAACGGACTAGCGGGAGGGCTCCAAGAGACCCAGTACTTC. It yields the protein CSVNGLAGGLQETQYF.